These 15 T cell receptor beta chains share one sample of origin, sequenced in a study (dated by TCRdb to 2014 to 2015). The library was generated by 5' RACE. TCRdb shows the sequencer as Illumina MiSeq. TCRdb reprocessed the public reads (quality trimming at Q25 with fastp, clone calling with MiXCR) and kept in-frame beta chains. Each entry merges the rows of one CDR3 protein and shows their most common DNA and genes. The sample table records approximately 42,000 distinct CDR3 sequences; 29% of these occur just once. The ten largest make up roughly 3.5% of the sample. Source material: memory CD4+ T cells sorted from a lymph node. The cell subset or site label, as the study defines it: memory CD4+ T cells, CD4+CD45RO+CD25-. The receptors come from a female donor with breast cancer.

This chain connects TRBV5-1 to TRBJ2-3; D may be TRBD1 or TRBD2 (6 bases each). Between the trimmed V and J ends, which lost 3 bases and 3 bases, there was a span of 14 bases. The germline V gene encodes CDR1 SGHRS and CDR2 YFSETQ. The CDR3 runs to 15 residues. This CDR3 is CASSWAGQETDTQYF. CDR3 nucleotide sequence: TGCGCCAGCAGCTGGGCGGGACAAGAAACAGATACGCAGTATTTT. The variable domain in full, completed from reference TRBV5-1 and TRBJ2-3, reads KAGVTQTPRYLIKTRGQQVTLSCSPISGHRSVSWYQQTPGQGLQFLFEYFSETQRNKGNFPGRFSGRQFSNSRSEMNVSTLELGDSALYLCASSWAGQETDTQYFGPGTRLTVL.

This clonotype showed up just a few times. The gene calls are TRBV4-1 and TRBJ1-5; possibly TRBD1 for D (5 bases). The CDR3 consists of 15 residues. Germline CDR1 MGHRA, CDR2 YSYEKL. V lost 1 base and J 2 bases, leaving 9 bases between the germline ends. CDR3 region: CASSQVRGGNQPQHF. The CDR3 DNA reads as TGCGCCAGCAGCCAAGTAAGGGGCGGCAATCAGCCCCAGCATTTT.

This clonotype has a handful of counts. The V gene is TRBV14, the J gene TRBJ1-2; D not resolved. With 0 bases removed from V and 2 bases from J, the gap between germline ends came to 19 bases. CDR1 and CDR2 from the germline V gene are SGHDN and FVKESK. This CDR3 region has 18 residues. The CDR3 loop is CASSQEGGQVSYNYGYTF. DNA of the CDR3: TGTGCCAGCAGCCAAGAAGGAGGGCAAGTTTCCTACAACTATGGCTACACCTTC.

The chain combines TRBV19 with TRBJ2-7, with TRBD2 identical over 8 bases. The CDR3 totals 14 residues. Germline trimming cut 6 bases from V and 3 bases from J; bases unmatched to any gene: 7. Germline V gene data show CDR1 as LNHDA and CDR2 as SQIVND (reference sequence). DNA for the CDR3: TGTGCCAGTAGGACCACCGGGACTAGCTACGAGCAGTACTTC. It encodes CASRTTGTSYEQYF.

This clonotype has more than one count but fewer than ten. The chain employs TRBV6-2 or TRBV6-3 and TRBJ2-7; 8 nucleotides match TRBD1. The CDR3 contains 16 residues. V dropped 4 bases and J dropped 1; count of bases not matched to a gene: 9. Per germline, CDR1 MNHEY and CDR2 SVGEGT. The CDR3 nucleotides are TGTGCCAGCAGTTCGAACAGGGGGGACAGATCCTACGAGCAGTACTTC. As protein: CASSSNRGDRSYEQYF.

Worth noting for this clonotype: The junction does not match germline at one end; this may be a read error. V gene TRBV4-1 combines with J gene TRBJ1-5; D is undetermined. The CDR3 covers 16 residues. CDR1 MGHRA and CDR2 YSYEKL come from the germline V gene. The CDR3 is CASSQSGLPSDQPQHF. Here the CDR3 DNA reads TGCGCCAGCAGCCAATCGGGGTTACCTAGCGATCAGCCCCAGCATTTT.

This chain links TRBV4-1 with TRBJ2-7; D is uncertain. The ends were cut back, 4 bases at V and 2 bases at J, with 9 bases in the middle. Germline CDR1 MGHRA, CDR2 YSYEKL. The CDR3 extends over 13 amino acids. The CDR3 protein is CASSPGRAYEQYF. The CDR3 coding sequence is TGCGCCAGCAGCCCGGGCCGGGCCTACGAGCAGTACTTC.

CDR3 nucleotide sequence: TGTGCCAGCAGTTACCCCGACAGGGATCAGCCCCAGCATTTT. The encoded protein is CASSYPDRDQPQHF. The chain employs TRBV6-2 or TRBV6-3 and TRBJ1-5; the match to TRBD1 covers 7 bases. This CDR3 is 14 amino acids long. Germline assignment: CDR1 MNHEY and CDR2 SVGEGT. The V segment lost 2 bases and the J segment 5 bases; nucleotides outside the gene matches: 3.

The chain carries TRBV7-2 and TRBJ2-1, with D possibly matching TRBD1 (6 bases). The CDR3 is made up of 14 amino acids. The germline V gene has CDR1 SGHTA and CDR2 FQGNSA. With 5 bases removed from V and 6 bases from J, the gap between germline ends came to 14 bases. The CDR3 sequence is CTSSPHRDTNEQFF. The DNA for the CDR3 is TGTACCAGCAGCCCCCACCGGGACACCAATGAGCAGTTCTTC.

This clonotype occurred a few times. This chain links TRBV15 with TRBJ1-2, with 7 bases matching TRBD1. V dropped 1 base and J dropped 8; count of bases not matched to a gene: 10. The germline CDR1 and CDR2 sequences are LNHNV and YYDKDF (reference sequence). The CDR3 length is 15 residues. CDR3 in amino acids: CATSRGELTGSGYTF. As DNA, the CDR3 is TGTGCCACCAGCAGAGGAGAACTGACAGGGTCCGGCTACACCTTC.

This clonotype was seen a few times. This rearrangement joins TRBV12-3 or TRBV12-4 to TRBJ1-1; D is possibly TRBD1 (5 bases). The CDR3 covers 17 residues. With 4 bases removed from V and 4 bases from J, the gap between germline ends came to 22 bases. The CDR3 DNA reads as TGTGCCAGCAGTTATGACCTTAGGCCCGCCGGGGCCACTGAAGCTTTCTTT. This translates into CASSYDLRPAGATEAFF.

This clonotype showed up just a few times. The J gene is TRBJ1-1, the V gene TRBV7-3, with D unclear. Germline V CDR1 and CDR2: SGHTA, FQGTGA. This CDR3 contains 16 residues. V dropped 5 bases and J dropped 0 bases, with 16 bases sitting between them. CDR3 amino acids: CASSENIGLMNTEAFF. CDR3 coding DNA: TGTGCCAGCAGCGAAAACATCGGACTAATGAACACTGAAGCTTTCTTT.

This clonotype appeared a few times. This chain joins TRBV20-1 and TRBJ2-5; 9 bases align to TRBD1. Germline-derived CDR1 and CDR2 are DFQATT and SNEGSKA (reference sequence). V was pared by 3 bases and J by 5 bases, with 4 bases of the junction left unmatched. The CDR3 extends over 13 amino acids. As DNA, the CDR3 is TGCAGTGCTAGTCCCGGACAGGGGGAGACCCAGTACTTC. Translated, it gives CSASPGQGETQYF.

This clonotype was counted between two and nine times. The chain couples TRBV3-1 to TRBJ1-2; maybe TRBD1 (5 bases). From germline, CDR1 is LGHDT and CDR2 YNNKEL (reference sequence). This CDR3 has 13 amino acids. V was pared by 2 bases and J by 7 bases, with 11 bases between. Here the CDR3 DNA reads TGTGCCAGCAGCCAAACCCGGAGGGGTGGCTACACCTTC. This translates into CASSQTRRGGYTF.

This clonotype appeared a few times. This chain connects TRBV29-1 to TRBJ1-5, with D possibly being TRBD1 (5 bases). Per germline, CDR1 SQVTM and CDR2 ANQGSEA. Deletions cut 4 bases from V and 7 bases from J, with 14 bases between. This CDR3 comprises 13 residues. The CDR3 protein is CSVATGKWQPQHF. The CDR3 DNA follows: TGCAGCGTTGCCACAGGAAAGTGGCAGCCCCAGCATTTT.